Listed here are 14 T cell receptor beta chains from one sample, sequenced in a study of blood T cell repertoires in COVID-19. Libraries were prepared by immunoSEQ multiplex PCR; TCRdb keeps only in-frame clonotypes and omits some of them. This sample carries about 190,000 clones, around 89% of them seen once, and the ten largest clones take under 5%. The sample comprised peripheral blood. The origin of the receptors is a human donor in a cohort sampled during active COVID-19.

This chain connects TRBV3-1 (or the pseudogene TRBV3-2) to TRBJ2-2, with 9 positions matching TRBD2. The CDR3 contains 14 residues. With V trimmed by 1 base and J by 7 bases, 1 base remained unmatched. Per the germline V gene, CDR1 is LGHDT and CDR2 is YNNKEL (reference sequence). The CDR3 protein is CASSQGLAVGELFF. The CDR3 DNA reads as TGTGCCAGCAGCCAAGGACTAGCGGTCGGGGAGCTGTTTTTT.

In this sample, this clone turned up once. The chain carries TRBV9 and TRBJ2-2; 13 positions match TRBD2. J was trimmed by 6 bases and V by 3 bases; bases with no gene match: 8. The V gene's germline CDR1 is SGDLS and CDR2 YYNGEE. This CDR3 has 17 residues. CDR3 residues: CASSGTSGGASAGELFF. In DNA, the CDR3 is TGTGCCAGCAGCGGTACTAGCGGGGGGGCCAGCGCCGGGGAGCTGTTTTTT.

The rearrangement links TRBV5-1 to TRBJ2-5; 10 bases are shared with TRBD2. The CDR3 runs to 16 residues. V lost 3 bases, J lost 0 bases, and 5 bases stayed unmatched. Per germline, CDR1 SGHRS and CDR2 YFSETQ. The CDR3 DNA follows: TGCGCCAGCAGCTCTACCGGGACTAGCGACCAAGAGACCCAGTACTTC. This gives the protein CASSSTGTSDQETQYF.

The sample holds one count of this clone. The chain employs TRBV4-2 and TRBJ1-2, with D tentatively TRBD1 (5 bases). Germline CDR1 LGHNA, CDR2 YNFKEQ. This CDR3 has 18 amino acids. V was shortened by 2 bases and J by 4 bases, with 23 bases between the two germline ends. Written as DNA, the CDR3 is TGTGCCAGCAGCCAAAACATGCCCAGGTACGGGGGAGGCTATGGCTACACCTTC. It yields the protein CASSQNMPRYGGGYGYTF.

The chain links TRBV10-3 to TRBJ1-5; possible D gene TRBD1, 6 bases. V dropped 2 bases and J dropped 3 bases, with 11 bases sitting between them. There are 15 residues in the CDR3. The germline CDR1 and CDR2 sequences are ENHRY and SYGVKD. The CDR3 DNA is TGTGCCATCAGTGAGACTACAGGGCCCAATCAGCCCCAGCATTTT. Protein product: CAISETTGPNQPQHF.

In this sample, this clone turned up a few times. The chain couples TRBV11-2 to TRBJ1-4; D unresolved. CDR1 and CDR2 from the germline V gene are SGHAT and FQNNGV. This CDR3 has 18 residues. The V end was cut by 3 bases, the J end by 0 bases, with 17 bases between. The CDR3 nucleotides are TGTGCCAGCAGCTTCGGATGGGCCACCGGGGCAACTAATGAAAAACTGTTTTTT. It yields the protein CASSFGWATGATNEKLFF.

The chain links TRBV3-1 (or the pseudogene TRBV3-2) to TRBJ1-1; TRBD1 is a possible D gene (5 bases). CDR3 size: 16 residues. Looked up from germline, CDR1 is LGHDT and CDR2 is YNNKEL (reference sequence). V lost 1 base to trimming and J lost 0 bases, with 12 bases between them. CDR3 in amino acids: CASSQVGRALNTEAFF. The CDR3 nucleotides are TGTGCCAGCAGCCAAGTGGGCAGGGCCTTGAACACTGAAGCTTTCTTT.

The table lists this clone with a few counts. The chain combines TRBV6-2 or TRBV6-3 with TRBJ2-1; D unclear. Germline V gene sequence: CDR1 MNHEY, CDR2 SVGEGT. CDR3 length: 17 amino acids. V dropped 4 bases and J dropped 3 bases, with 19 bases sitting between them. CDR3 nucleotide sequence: TGTGCCAGCAGTTTTGACTCCCGGTCGGGTAACTACAATGAGCAGTTCTTC. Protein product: CASSFDSRSGNYNEQFF.

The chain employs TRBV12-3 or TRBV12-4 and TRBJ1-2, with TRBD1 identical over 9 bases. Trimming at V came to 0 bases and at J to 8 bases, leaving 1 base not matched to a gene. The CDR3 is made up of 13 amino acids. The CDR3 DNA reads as TGTGCCAGCAGTTTAGCGGGACAGGGAGGCTACACCTTC. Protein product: CASSLAGQGGYTF.

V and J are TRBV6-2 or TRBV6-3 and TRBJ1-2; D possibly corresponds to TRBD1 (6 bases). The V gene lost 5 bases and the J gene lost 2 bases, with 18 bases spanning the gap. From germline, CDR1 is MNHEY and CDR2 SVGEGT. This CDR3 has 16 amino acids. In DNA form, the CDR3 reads TGTGCCAGCAGTCGCCGGCCGGGACACGGGAACTATGGCTACACCTTC. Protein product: CASSRRPGHGNYGYTF.

In DNA form, the CDR3 reads TGTGCCAGTGAGCAACGGGGAGGAACCAAAAACATTCAGTACTTC. Residues: CASEQRGGTKNIQYF. The V and J genes are TRBV19 and TRBJ2-4; D is perhaps TRBD2 (6 bases). This CDR3 region has 15 residues. V gave up 8 bases and J gave up 2 bases, with 16 bases separating them. Germline CDR1 reads LNHDA; CDR2 reads SQIVND (reference sequence).

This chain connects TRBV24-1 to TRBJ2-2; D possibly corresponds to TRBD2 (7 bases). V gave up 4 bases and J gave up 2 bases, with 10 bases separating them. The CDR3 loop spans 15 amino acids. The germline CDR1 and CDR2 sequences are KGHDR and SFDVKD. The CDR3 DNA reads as TGTGCCACCAGTGAAGGGGGGGGCAACACCGGGGAGCTGTTTTTT. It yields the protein CATSEGGGNTGELFF.

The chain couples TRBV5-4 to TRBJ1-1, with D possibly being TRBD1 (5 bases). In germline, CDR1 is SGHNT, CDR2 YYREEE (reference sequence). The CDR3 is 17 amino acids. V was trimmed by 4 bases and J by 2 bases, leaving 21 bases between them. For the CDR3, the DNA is TGTGCCAGCAGCCCTGATTTGCATGCCAGGGTTAACACTGAAGCTTTCTTT. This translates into CASSPDLHARVNTEAFF.

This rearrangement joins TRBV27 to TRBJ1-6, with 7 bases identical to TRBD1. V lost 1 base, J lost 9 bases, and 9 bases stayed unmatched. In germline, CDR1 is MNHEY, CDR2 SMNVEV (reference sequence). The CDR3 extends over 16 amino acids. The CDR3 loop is CASSLWSQGIGSPLHF. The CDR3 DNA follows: TGTGCCAGCAGTTTATGGTCACAGGGGATTGGTTCACCCCTCCACTTT.